This T cell receptor (beta chain) is drawn from a study of T-cell reconstitution after alpha-beta-depleted transplantation in children. Broader study findings: Once a year had passed after transplant, T-cell counts and diversity came mostly from newly produced T cells. Several hundred graft clones that had expanded were reportedly the source of alpha-beta T cells about two months after transplant.

This clonotype was detected only a few times. What it recognizes is unknown. For TCRbeta, the library was prepared with unique molecular identifiers. TCRdb ran MiXCR on the PCR reads and lists one entry per CDR3 protein. The sample lists under 850,000 distinct CDR3 sequences, less than 15% occurring once. The material was PBMCs, obtained before TCRalphabeta/CD19-depleted stem cell transplant. This TCR derives from a girl aged 2-10 years with congenital amegakaryocytic thrombocytopenia, due to receive a stem cell transplant.

The CDR3 protein is CASSLERSNSYEQYF. The CDR3, as DNA: TGTGCCAGCAGCTTAGAGAGGAGCAACTCCTACGAGCAGTACTTC. The chain combines TRBV11-2 with TRBJ2-7, with unresolved D. V was shortened by 0 bases and J by 0 bases, with 9 bases between the two germline ends. The CDR3 runs to 15 residues. Germline assignment: CDR1 SGHAT and CDR2 FQNNGV.